This is a list of T cell receptor beta chains from one sample in a study of cytotoxic CD8 clonotypes in ibrutinib-treated CLL. The table came from immunoSEQ multiplex PCR; TCRdb's copy has only in-frame clones and leaves some out. The sample carries roughly 42,000 clones, 65% to 70% recorded once. Sequenced here: PBMCs, sampled at disease progression, from a patient treated with ibrutinib. The source of these receptors is a human donor with chronic lymphocytic leukemia. The CDR3 runs from the conserved cysteine through the conserved F or W. The order of the fields is J gene, V gene, CDR3 protein.

TRBJ1-2,TRBV5-1,CASSLVVGKGYTF
TRBJ2-5,TRBV2,CARRRLAGEETQYF
TRBJ2-7,TRBV4-1,CASSQKGTATYEQYF
TRBJ1-1,TRBV7-9,CASSLQGLGTEAFF
TRBJ2-1,TRBV25-1,CASTLPGDYNEQFF
TRBJ1-2,TRBV27,CASSFAIGPYGYTF
TRBJ2-1,TRBV12-5,CASGFGGTSGNNEQFF
TRBJ1-3,TRBV9,CASRSTGTDTIYF
TRBJ2-1,TRBV4-1,CASSQDVRERNEQFF
TRBJ2-1,TRBV18,CASSPWGGGLSSYNEQFF
TRBJ1-5,TRBV9,CASSVAEHSNQPQHF
TRBJ1-1,TRBV11-2,CASSKPRDSGNTEAFF
TRBJ1-3,TRBV4-3,CASSPVGSGNTIYF
TRBJ2-1,TRBV27,CASSLSILSSLGAGQFF
TRBJ1-4,TRBV18,CASSPLHQRGEKLFF
TRBJ2-3,TRBV30,CAWSSGLSTDTQYF
TRBJ2-7,TRBV27,CASSRWTGDYEQYF
TRBJ2-2,TRBV19,CASSMDGLADTGELFF
TRBJ1-3,TRBV5-1,CASSLDRAKGNTIYF
TRBJ2-6,TRBV11-2,CASRYTLHIRGSGANVLTF
TRBJ2-7,TRBV11-2,CASSSPYEQYF
TRBJ1-1,TRBV27,CASSLLVNTEAFF
TRBJ1-2,TRBV28,CASSLPKGVNYGYTF
TRBJ2-1,TRBV6-6,CASSYSGPFNEQFF
TRBJ2-7,TRBV9,CASSVGLGSYEQYF
TRBJ1-1,TRBV5-4,CASSGGGTEAFF
TRBJ1-4,TRBV27,CASSGDALRSLFF
TRBJ2-7,TRBV30,CAWKRTSGAYEQYF
TRBJ2-5,TRBV15,CATSGNRGEGETQYF
TRBJ2-1,TRBV7-2,CASSLGASGVNEQFF
TRBJ1-2,TRBV4-1,CASSQEGKALNYGYTF
TRBJ2-7,TRBV27,CASSSTGLTTYEQYF
TRBJ1-5,TRBV5-1,CASRLGVNSNQPQHF
TRBJ1-2,TRBV11-2,CASSPRPGGGNGYTF
TRBJ2-3,TRBV5-1,CASSLEGGTDTQYF
TRBJ2-7,TRBV5-1,CASRQEGTYEQYF
TRBJ2-1,TRBV5-1,CASRDGGGLNEQFF
TRBJ2-7,TRBV9,CASSVAGAGGGEQYF
TRBJ2-3,TRBV5-1,CASSATGSVDTQYF
TRBJ2-7,TRBV4-3,CASSQKKGYEQYF
TRBJ2-1,TRBV11-2,CASSLTLWPSEQFF
TRBJ1-3,TRBV6-1,CAISTDRGSGNTIYF
TRBJ2-1,TRBV6-5,CASSYERPYNEQFF
TRBJ2-7,TRBV2,CASSLDRYEQYF